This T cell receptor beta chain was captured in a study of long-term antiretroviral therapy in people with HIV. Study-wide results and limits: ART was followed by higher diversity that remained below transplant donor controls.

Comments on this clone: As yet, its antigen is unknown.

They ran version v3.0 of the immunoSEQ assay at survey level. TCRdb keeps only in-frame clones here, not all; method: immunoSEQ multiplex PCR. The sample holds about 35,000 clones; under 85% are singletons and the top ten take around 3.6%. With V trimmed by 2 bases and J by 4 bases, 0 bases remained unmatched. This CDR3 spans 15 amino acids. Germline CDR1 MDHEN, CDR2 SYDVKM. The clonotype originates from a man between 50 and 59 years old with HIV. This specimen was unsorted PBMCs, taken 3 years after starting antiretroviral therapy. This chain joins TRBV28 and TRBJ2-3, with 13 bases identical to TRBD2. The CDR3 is CASSLTSGGADTQYF. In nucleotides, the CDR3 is TGTGCCAGCAGTTTAACTAGCGGGGGGGCAGATACGCAGTATTTT.